One TCR beta chain is described in this entry. The entry originates in a study of blood T cell repertoires in COVID-19. The table came from immunoSEQ multiplex PCR; TCRdb's copy has only in-frame clones and leaves some out. The sample consists of over 110,000 clones, approximately 89% of them appearing once. Looked up from germline, CDR1 is KGHDR and CDR2 is SFDVKD. This CDR3 is 11 amino acids long. The V and J ends lost 7 bases and 10 bases respectively, with 10 bases between them. The sequencing sample was made of peripheral blood. The clonotype originates from a human donor in a cohort sampled during active COVID-19. The chain carries TRBV24-1 and TRBJ1-5; D is possibly TRBD1 (6 bases). For the CDR3, the DNA is TGTGCCACCAGCGCTGGGGGCCCCCAGCATTTT. Protein sequence: CATSAGGPQHF.